These 30 T cell receptor beta chains were all obtained from the same sample, sequenced in a study of breast tumors, draining lymph nodes, adjacent tissues. TCRdb independently ran MiXCR on the multiplex PCR reads; one entry per CDR3 protein. Found here are 15,000 to 20,000 distinct CDR3 sequences, about 45% of them singletons; the top ten hold 10% to 15%. Sample: tumor-adjacent breast tissue. These receptors were obtained from a female donor with breast cancer. Some clones in this sample may be carry-over from other donors' samples.

In this sample, this clonotype turned up once. The chain couples TRBV6-6 to TRBJ1-6, with D possibly TRBD1 on 5 matching bases. This CDR3 is built from 14 residues. Germline V CDR1 and CDR2: MNHNY, SVGAGI (reference sequence). The germline V and J ends were trimmed by 11 bases and 7 bases, with 18 bases remaining between them. The CDR3, as DNA: TGTGCCTGTCAGGGAAGGTTCCCCAATTCACCCCTCCACTTT. This gives the protein CACQGRFPNSPLHF.

By share, this clonotype counts as medium-sized. The rearrangement links TRBV14 to TRBJ1-6; unclear D gene. This CDR3 spans 15 amino acids. V was pared by 4 bases and J by 9 bases, with 16 bases between. From germline, CDR1 is SGHDN and CDR2 FVKESK. As DNA, the CDR3 is TGTGCCAGCAGCCCTGTCGCAGGAGCCTCTTCACCCCTCCACTTT. Its translation is CASSPVAGASSPLHF.

By proportion, this clonotype is medium-sized. This rearrangement joins TRBV7-2 to TRBJ2-1; 7 bases align to TRBD2. Trimming at V came to 4 bases and at J to 3 bases, leaving 9 bases not matched to a gene. Per the germline V gene, CDR1 is SGHTA and CDR2 is FQGNSA. There are 16 residues in the CDR3. The CDR3 loop is CASSWEGRAVYNEQFF. DNA of the CDR3: TGTGCCAGCAGCTGGGAGGGACGAGCGGTCTACAATGAGCAGTTCTTC.

V usage is TRBV19 and J usage is TRBJ1-6, with no clear D. Trimming removed 1 base at V and 0 bases at J, with 4 bases between. Germline lookup yields CDR1 LNHDA and CDR2 SQIVND (reference sequence). The CDR3 is made up of 15 amino acids. This CDR3 reads CASSIGGSYNSPLHF. CDR3 nucleotides: TGTGCCAGTAGTATAGGGGGCTCCTATAATTCACCCCTCCACTTT.

The CDR3: CASSLGTQDTQYF. The CDR3 region has the DNA TGCGCCAGCAGCTTAGGCACACAAGATACGCAGTATTTT. The gene calls are TRBV5-1 and TRBJ2-3, with D unresolved. V gave up 2 bases and J gave up 5 bases, with 9 bases separating them. The CDR3 length is 13 residues. Germline V gives CDR1 SGHRS, CDR2 YFSETQ.

The chain recombines TRBV4-1 with TRBJ2-2, with TRBD2 matching 8 bases. CDR1 is MGHRA, CDR2 YSYEKL, per germline. With 0 bases clipped from V and 4 bases from J, the junction kept 4 bases outside the gene matches. The CDR3 has 16 residues. The CDR3 spells CASSQEAGAITGELFF. The CDR3 nucleotides are TGCGCCAGCAGCCAAGAAGCGGGAGCGATCACCGGGGAGCTGTTTTTT.

This clonotype is classed as medium-sized (0.01 to 0.1%). The gene calls are TRBV3-1 and TRBJ1-2; tentatively, D is TRBD1 (5 bases). The CDR3 is 15 residues long. The germline V gene has CDR1 LGHDT and CDR2 YNNKEL (reference sequence). With 6 bases removed from V and 3 bases from J, the gap between germline ends came to 17 bases. CDR3 region: CASSRAGGSDYGYTF. The CDR3 region has the DNA TGTGCCAGCAGTCGAGCGGGGGGTTCGGACTATGGCTACACCTTC.

This clonotype was seen at least ten times. The chain links TRBV7-9 to TRBJ1-4; TRBD1 aligns across 7 bases. This CDR3 has 18 amino acids. V was pared by 1 base and J by 2 bases, with 10 bases of the junction left unmatched. Germline V gene data show CDR1 as SEHNR and CDR2 as FQNEAQ (reference sequence). CDR3 nucleotide sequence: TGTGCCAGCAGCTTAGATGCAAGGGGGCCCATCACTAATGAAAAACTGTTTTTT. Its translation is CASSLDARGPITNEKLFF.

This clonotype was detected once. The genes are TRBV24-1 and TRBJ1-2; TRBD1 matches at 8 bases. The V gene end was trimmed by 2 bases and the J gene end by 2 bases; junction bases not matched to a gene: 3. The CDR3 extends over 15 amino acids. Germline CDR1 is KGHDR and CDR2 is SFDVKD. The DNA for the CDR3 is TGTGCCACCAGTGATTGGACAGGGAGCAACTATGGCTACACCTTC. It yields the protein CATSDWTGSNYGYTF.

The chain combines TRBV20-1 with TRBJ2-1; D gene unclear. This CDR3 contains 13 residues. V shed 5 bases and J shed 0 bases, with 8 bases lying between them. Per the germline V gene, CDR1 is DFQATT and CDR2 is SNEGSKA (reference sequence). The CDR3 spells CSAARSSYNEQFF. CDR3 coding DNA: TGCAGTGCTGCCCGTAGCTCCTACAATGAGCAGTTCTTC.

The chain couples TRBV20-1 to TRBJ2-2; 8 bases are a match to TRBD1. V shed 5 bases and J 7 bases; nucleotides not matched to a gene: 9. This CDR3 is built from 14 residues. Germline CDR1 reads DFQATT; CDR2 reads SNEGSKA (reference sequence). This CDR3 reads CSAPRTGTGGELFF. CDR3 bases: TGCAGTGCTCCCAGGACAGGGACGGGCGGGGAGCTGTTTTTT.

A single count supports this clonotype. One end of the junction does not line up with germline, which may come from a read error. The CDR3 region has the DNA TGTGCCAGTAGAGAGACAGGCCGCTCCGCCAATTCACCCCTTCACTTT. Its translation: CASRETGRSANSPLHF. The rearrangement joins TRBV19 to TRBJ1-6; D might be TRBD1 (6 bases). Looked up from germline, CDR1 is LNHDA and CDR2 is SQIVND (reference sequence). The CDR3 has 16 residues.

The rearrangement uses TRBV7-2 and TRBJ1-6; D gene uncertain. Looked up from germline, CDR1 is SGHTA and CDR2 is FQGNSA. The CDR3 loop spans 13 amino acids. The V end was cut by 5 bases, the J end by 4 bases, with 6 bases between. This CDR3 is CASSPVYNSPLHF. In DNA, the CDR3 is TGTGCCAGCAGCCCAGTATATAATTCACCCCTCCACTTT. Full variable domain (missing parts from reference TRBV7-2 and TRBJ1-6): GAGVSQSPSNKVTEKGKDVELRCDPISGHTALYWYRQSLGQGLEFLIYFQGNSAPDKSGLPSDRFSAERTGGSVSTLTIQRTQQEDSAVYLCASSPVYNSPLHFGNGTRLTVT.

By share, this clonotype counts as medium-sized (0.01 to 0.1%). The V and J genes are TRBV20-1 and TRBJ1-2, with 7 bases lining up with TRBD1. This CDR3 contains 17 residues. J lost 7 bases, V lost 0 bases, and 17 bases had no gene match. CDR1 is DFQATT and CDR2 is SNEGSKA in the germline V gene (reference sequence). CDR3 amino acids: CSARDARTGTRGSGYTF. The CDR3 nucleotides read TGCAGTGCTAGAGATGCGAGGACAGGTACCCGCGGCTCTGGCTACACCTTC.

This clonotype is medium-sized (0.01 to 0.1%) within its sample. The V gene is TRBV6-6, the J gene TRBJ1-5; D is uncertain. V dropped 6 bases and J dropped 2 bases, with 5 bases sitting between them. The V gene's germline CDR1 is MNHNY and CDR2 SVGAGI (reference sequence). The CDR3 sequence is 12 residues long. For the CDR3, the DNA is TGTGCCAGCAGGCATGGCAATCAGCCCCAGCATTTT. It specifies CASRHGNQPQHF.

This clonotype came up many times. The chain carries TRBV5-1 and TRBJ2-4; no clear D. The V gene's germline CDR1 is SGHRS and CDR2 YFSETQ. CDR3 length: 14 amino acids. V was clipped by 4 bases and J by 3 bases, with 11 bases between them. The CDR3 spells CASSPREDKNIQYF. The CDR3 DNA is TGCGCCAGCAGCCCGCGAGAAGACAAAAACATTCAGTACTTC.

This clonotype was recorded at least ten times. The rearrangement links TRBV20-1 to TRBJ1-4, with 8 bases fitting TRBD1. Germline values: CDR1 DFQATT, CDR2 SNEGSKA (reference sequence). CDR3 length: 12 amino acids. V shed 5 bases, J shed 6 bases, and the junction held 2 bases outside the gene matches. The CDR3 nucleotides are TGCAGTGCTCCAGGGGGCGATGAAAAACTGTTTTTT. Protein product: CSAPGGDEKLFF.

The chain couples TRBV14 to TRBJ2-7, with no clear D. Trimming pared 4 bases from V and 6 bases from J, leaving 13 bases between. Germline V CDR1 and CDR2: SGHDN, FVKESK. This CDR3 spans 13 amino acids. The CDR3 bases are TGTGCCAGCAGCCTCACAGAGATGAGCGAGCAGTACTTC. Its protein is CASSLTEMSEQYF. Filled out from reference TRBV14 and TRBJ2-7, the complete variable domain reads EAGVTQFPSHSVIEKGQTVTLRCDPISGHDNLYWYRRVMGKEIKFLLHFVKESKQDESGMPNNRFLAERTGGTYSTLKVQPAELEDSGVYFCASSLTEMSEQYFGPGTRLTVT.

The genes are TRBV6-2 or TRBV6-3 and TRBJ1-2; 7 bases are shared with TRBD1. CDR1 is MNHEY, CDR2 SVGEGT, per germline. Germline trimming cut 5 bases from V and 8 bases from J; bases unmatched to any gene: 8. CDR3 length: 13 amino acids. CDR3 sequence: CASSLATGNGYTF. The CDR3 nucleotides are TGTGCCAGCAGTCTAGCGACAGGGAACGGCTACACCTTC.

This rearrangement joins TRBV20-1 to TRBJ2-7; 11 nucleotides agree with TRBD2. Germline assignment: CDR1 DFQATT and CDR2 SNEGSKA (reference sequence). The V and J ends lost 7 bases and 2 bases, in that order; junction bases with no gene match: 10. The CDR3 runs 15 residues. The CDR3 here is CSGLLAGVIAYEQYF. The CDR3 region has the DNA TGCAGTGGCCTACTAGCGGGAGTAATTGCCTACGAGCAGTACTTC.

This clonotype qualifies as medium-sized. The genes are TRBV5-1 and TRBJ2-7, with 11 bases lining up with TRBD2. CDR1 is SGHRS and CDR2 is YFSETQ in the germline V gene. CDR3 size: 13 residues. Trimming at V came to 7 bases and at J to 3 bases, leaving 3 bases not matched to a gene. The CDR3 sequence is CASSTSGVYEQYF. CDR3 in DNA: TGCGCCAGCTCGACTAGCGGGGTCTACGAGCAGTACTTC. Filled out from reference TRBV5-1 and TRBJ2-7, the complete variable domain reads KAGVTQTPRYLIKTRGQQVTLSCSPISGHRSVSWYQQTPGQGLQFLFEYFSETQRNKGNFPGRFSGRQFSNSRSEMNVSTLELGDSALYLCASSTSGVYEQYFGPGTRLTVT.

This clonotype has a single count. This rearrangement joins TRBV20-1 to TRBJ2-5; D is perhaps TRBD2 (7 bases). Between the trimmed V and J ends, which lost 0 bases and 5 bases, there was a span of 13 bases. This CDR3 has 14 residues. The germline V gene has CDR1 DFQATT and CDR2 SNEGSKA (reference sequence). CDR3 sequence reads: CSARDGGPGETQYF. The CDR3 coding sequence is TGCAGTGCTAGAGACGGGGGGCCTGGGGAGACCCAGTACTTC.

This chain joins TRBV3-1 and TRBJ2-1; D unresolved. The CDR3 sequence is 13 residues long. The V gene lost 4 bases and the J gene lost 1 base, with 5 bases spanning the gap. Germline CDR1 is LGHDT and CDR2 is YNNKEL (reference sequence). The CDR3 DNA reads TGTGCCAGCAGCCTTCGTTCCTACAATGAGCAGTTCTTC. Translation: CASSLRSYNEQFF.

The sample holds many counts of this clonotype. The chain employs TRBV27 and TRBJ2-3; TRBD1 matches 11 bases. J gave up 1 base and V 5 bases, and 5 bases lay outside the gene matches. Germline V gene sequence: CDR1 MNHEY, CDR2 SMNVEV (reference sequence). CDR3 length: 16 residues. DNA of the CDR3: TGTGCCAGCAGTACGGACAGGGGGCTGGGCACAGATACGCAGTATTTT. Translation: CASSTDRGLGTDTQYF.

The J gene is TRBJ1-2, the V gene TRBV6-1; D is unclear. V dropped 6 bases and J dropped 13 bases, with 15 bases sitting between them. The CDR3 consists of 11 residues. CDR1 and CDR2 (germline): MNHNS, SASEGT. The CDR3 loop reads CASSVSQVSTF. The CDR3 DNA reads TGTGCCAGCAGCGTCAGTCAGGTCTCCACCTTC.

This clonotype came up a few times. CDR3 protein: CSARELFGQGSYNEQFF. The CDR3 DNA reads TGCAGTGCTAGAGAACTGTTCGGACAGGGCTCCTACAATGAGCAGTTCTTC. J is TRBJ2-1 and V is TRBV20-1, with 8 nucleotides matching TRBD1. V lost 0 bases to trimming and J lost 0 bases; unmatched junction nucleotides: 7. Germline assignment: CDR1 DFQATT and CDR2 SNEGSKA (reference sequence). This CDR3 region has 17 residues.

The chain uses TRBV7-3 and TRBJ2-5; the D gene could be TRBD1 or TRBD2 (6 bases each). The V end was cut by 5 bases, the J end by 5 bases, with 24 bases between. The CDR3 consists of 17 residues. Germline loops: CDR1 SGHTA, CDR2 FQGTGA. The chain's CDR3 is CASSPSLARGQGETQYF. CDR3 bases: TGTGCCAGCAGCCCGTCGCTAGCGAGAGGTCAGGGGGAGACCCAGTACTTC.

V usage is TRBV19 and J usage is TRBJ2-1; perhaps TRBD2 as D (6 bases). The CDR3 runs 12 residues. V was clipped by 5 bases and J by 10 bases, with 12 bases between them. Germline V lookup: CDR1 LNHDA, CDR2 SQIVND (reference sequence). CDR3 nucleotides: TGTGCCAGTAGTTCACTCCGGGAGGAGCAGTTCTTC. Encoded protein: CASSSLREEQFF.

This clonotype was seen ten or more times. The rearrangement joins TRBV28 to TRBJ2-7, with 10 bases fitting TRBD2. V dropped 6 bases and J dropped 12; count of bases not matched to a gene: 14. Germline V gene sequence: CDR1 MDHEN, CDR2 SYDVKM. The CDR3 loop spans 14 amino acids. DNA of the CDR3: TGTGCCAGCAGCCCGGGACTAGCGAATAATGGAGCGTACTTC. Amino acids: CASSPGLANNGAYF.

The chain couples TRBV28 to TRBJ2-7; D remains unclear. This CDR3 contains 11 residues. Germline lookup yields CDR1 MDHEN and CDR2 SYDVKM. V lost 4 bases and J 7 bases, leaving 8 bases between the germline ends. CDR3 sequence (DNA): TGTGCCAGCAGTTCTTATGGTGAGCAGTACTTC. Translating gives CASSSYGEQYF.